This T cell receptor beta chain was identified in a study of response to subunit inactivated influenza vaccine. Study observations and caveats: A suggestion made by the authors is that each seasonal influenza vaccination recruits few new T cells.

TCRdb re-derived calls from the RT-PCR reads in MiXCR, one entry per CDR3 protein. The sample carries roughly 650,000 distinct CDR3 sequences, approximately 15% recorded once. There are a few counts of this clonotype. The antigen is undetermined. V lost 3 bases, J lost 2 bases, and 6 bases stayed unmatched. The CDR3 is 15 residues long. Germline assignment: CDR1 SGHRS and CDR2 YFSETQ. This rearrangement joins TRBV5-1 to TRBJ2-3; 7 bases map to TRBD1. The clonotype was recovered from a middle-aged man who received an inactivated influenza vaccine. The specimen comprised PBMCs from blood, sampled around 14 days before vaccination. The CDR3 DNA is TGCGCCAGCAGCTCCCGCGGACAGGTCACAGATACGCAGTATTTT. It encodes CASSSRGQVTDTQYF.